This T cell receptor (beta chain) was identified in a study of blood T cell repertoires in COVID-19. Study at large: Whether acute or convalescent, the COVID-19 samples came from the United States, Italy and Spain. PBMCs, B-cell-depleted T cells, or T cells provided the cDNA or gDNA that made up the material.

Between the trimmed V and J ends, which lost 2 bases and 7 bases, there was a span of 18 bases. Looked up from germline, CDR1 is ENHRY and CDR2 is SYGVKD. This CDR3 has 15 residues. In the original processing: By means of reference gene primer amplification, nucleated cell counts were estimated. TCRdb's copy holds only in-frame clones and misses some; the assay was immunoSEQ multiplex PCR. D and trimming come from the DNA, and the V and J calls and clone size come from that table. The sample holds 200,000 to 300,000 clones; approximately 80% are singletons and the top ten take 4.2%. This sequence was found in a man in his fifties or sixties with acute or convalescent COVID-19. The chain carries TRBV10-3 and TRBJ2-7; TRBD1 is a possible D gene (6 bases). The source material was peripheral blood. The CDR3 region is CAISEGQGSVGEQYF. Written as DNA, the CDR3 is TGTGCCATCAGTGAGGGCCAGGGGAGTGTGGGTGAGCAGTACTTC.